The present T cell receptor (beta chain) was sequenced within a study of blood T cells in healthy people across ages. Study-wide results and limits: Across the age range, TCR beta diversity per million T cells fell in a roughly linear way.

Donors were systemically healthy Caucasian individuals from Russia aged 6 to 90 years. With regard to this clonotype: Its antigen is still unknown.

A second roughly 6 to 12 cycle PCR used barcoded and J-beta primers. TCRdb re-analysed the 5' RACE reads in MiXCR, keeping a single row per CDR3 protein. The sample holds under 1 million distinct CDR3 sequences, under 55% seen once. The specimen was blood. This TCR was sampled from a man in his 60s in good health.

CDR3 sequence reads: CASSSHPGTTAMGSPLHF. Written as DNA, the CDR3 is TGCGCCAGCAGCTCACACCCCGGGACAACGGCAATGGGTTCACCCCTCCACTTT. The chain uses TRBV5-1 and TRBJ1-6; D possibly corresponds to TRBD1 (6 bases). CDR1 and CDR2 from the germline V gene are SGHRS and YFSETQ. The CDR3 length is 18 residues. V shed 3 bases and J shed 9 bases, with 25 bases lying between them.